Below, 18 T cell receptor beta chains from the same sample are listed, as sequenced in a study of T cells in tuberculosis. Clones were read by immunoSEQ multiplex PCR, and TCRdb kept only the in-frame ones, dropping some. The sample holds around 35,000 clones; about 91% are singletons and the top ten take approximately 2.4%. The time point: new active TB diagnosis, blood taken before or within 7 days of starting treatment. The source was PBMCs, collected at tuberculosis diagnosis. The source is an adult with tuberculosis.

The CDR3 spells CASSDRGAGANVLTF. For the CDR3, the DNA is TGTGCCAGTAGTGACAGGGGTGCTGGGGCCAACGTCCTGACTTTC. The chain is built from TRBV19 and TRBJ2-6; 8 bases match TRBD1. This CDR3 spans 15 amino acids. V dropped 5 bases and J dropped 2; count of bases not matched to a gene: 2. The germline V gene has CDR1 LNHDA and CDR2 SQIVND (reference sequence).

The rearrangement joins TRBV4-1 to TRBJ2-7, with TRBD2 identical over 8 bases. Germline CDR1 MGHRA, CDR2 YSYEKL. This CDR3 contains 15 residues. V was pared by 1 base and J by 4 bases, with 6 bases of the junction left unmatched. The chain's CDR3 is CASSQGGTRGYEQYV. In nucleotides, the CDR3 is TGCGCCAGCAGCCAAGGCGGGACTAGGGGGTACGAGCAGTACGTC.

The chain carries TRBV21-1 and TRBJ1-4; the table's D call, TRBD1, was not checked against the DNA. TRBV21-1 is a pseudogene locus. This CDR3 has 14 amino acids. The CDR3 region is CASSKAKTNEKLFF. The CDR3, as DNA: TGTGCCAGCAGCAAAGCCAAAACTAATGAAAAACTGTTTTTT.

The DNA of the CDR3 is TGTGCCAGCAGTTTTGGCGGGTTTAGCACAGATACGCAGTATTTT. Amino acids: CASSFGGFSTDTQYF. The gene calls are TRBV28 and TRBJ2-3, with D possibly being TRBD2 (5 bases). The CDR3 is 15 amino acids. Germline V gives CDR1 MDHEN, CDR2 SYDVKM. V lost 3 bases and J 0 bases, leaving 10 bases between the germline ends.

The V and J genes are TRBV4-2 and TRBJ1-2; tentatively, D is TRBD1 (5 bases). The V end was cut by 5 bases, the J end by 0 bases, with 19 bases between. The CDR3 has 17 residues. Germline-derived CDR1 and CDR2 are LGHNA and YNFKEQ. In nucleotides, the CDR3 is TGTGCCAGCAGCGCCGACAGATCCGGAGTAGCTAACTATGGCTACACCTTC. Translating gives CASSADRSGVANYGYTF.

V usage is TRBV2 and J usage is TRBJ2-2, with 10 bases that match TRBD1. Germline trimming cut 8 bases from V and 6 bases from J; bases unmatched to any gene: 12. Germline CDR1 and CDR2: SNHLY and FYNNEI. The CDR3 sequence is 16 residues long. CDR3 in DNA: TGTGCCAGCTCTAGGACAGGGGGTTCATTGGCCGGGGAGCTGTTTTTT. Protein product: CASSRTGGSLAGELFF.

V and J are TRBV6-1 and TRBJ2-7; D is ambiguous. The V and J ends lost 1 base and 6 bases respectively, with 16 bases between them. Germline-derived CDR1 and CDR2 are MNHNS and SASEGT. The CDR3 is 15 amino acids. The CDR3 here is CASSEDPRLPPEQYV. CDR3 bases: TGTGCCAGCAGTGAAGACCCCCGACTGCCGCCCGAGCAGTACGTC.

This rearrangement joins TRBV28 to TRBJ1-2, with 9 bases matching TRBD1. CDR1 is MDHEN, CDR2 SYDVKM, per germline. V lost 4 bases to trimming and J lost 8 bases; unmatched junction nucleotides: 11. This CDR3 contains 15 residues. Written as DNA, the CDR3 is TGTGCCAGCAGTTCGCCGGGACAGGGTTCATGGGGCTACACCTTC. This codes for CASSSPGQGSWGYTF.

The J gene is TRBJ2-1, the V gene TRBV7-2; 9 bases line up with TRBD1. V was clipped by 3 bases and J by 4 bases; unmatched bases: 4. CDR1 is SGHTA and CDR2 is FQGNSA in the germline V gene. This CDR3 spans 15 amino acids. CDR3 region: CASSFRDRAYNEQFF. As DNA, the CDR3 is TGTGCCAGCAGCTTCCGGGACAGGGCATACAATGAGCAGTTCTTC.

V gene TRBV6-5 combines with J gene TRBJ1-2, with 7 bases that match TRBD1. The CDR3 spans 13 residues. The ends lost 2 bases at V and 7 bases at J; junction bases unmatched: 4. Per the germline V gene, CDR1 is MNHEY and CDR2 is SVGAGI. CDR3 residues: CASSYQGGRGYTF. DNA of the CDR3: TGTGCCAGCAGTTACCAGGGGGGCCGTGGCTACACCTTC.

This clone was observed a single time. The chain recombines TRBV10-3 with TRBJ1-2; no firm D call. V gave up 2 bases and J gave up 1 base, with 8 bases separating them. CDR1 and CDR2 from the germline V gene are ENHRY and SYGVKD. This CDR3 comprises 14 residues. The CDR3 loop reads CAISEEGGNYGYTF. Here the CDR3 DNA reads TGTGCCATCAGTGAGGAGGGTGGTAACTATGGCTACACCTTC.

The chain is built from TRBV1 and TRBJ2-7; the DNA was not compared with TRBD1, the D call given in the table. TRBV1 is a known pseudogene. The CDR3 extends over 17 amino acids. The CDR3 is CTSSQDLNRPSSYEQYV. For the CDR3, the DNA is TGCACCAGCAGCCAAGATCTGAACAGGCCGAGCTCCTACGAGCAGTACGTC.

The chain has TRBV27 and TRBJ2-3; TRBD2 agrees at 13 bases. V was pared by 6 bases and J by 1 base, with 10 bases of the junction left unmatched. Germline assignment: CDR1 MNHEY and CDR2 SMNVEV (reference sequence). The CDR3 extends over 18 amino acids. In DNA form, the CDR3 reads TGTGCCAGCAGGGGCCTCCGACTAGCGGGGGGCCGCACAGATACGCAGTATTTT. Translating it yields CASRGLRLAGGRTDTQYF.

V and J are TRBV9 and TRBJ2-1; a possible D gene is TRBD1 (6 bases). Germline V lookup: CDR1 SGDLS, CDR2 YYNGEE. V was shortened by 3 bases and J by 0 bases, with 13 bases between the two germline ends. The CDR3 contains 16 residues. Here the CDR3 reads CASSEMGQSSYNEQFF. The CDR3 DNA reads as TGTGCCAGCAGCGAGATGGGACAAAGCTCCTACAATGAGCAGTTCTTC.

This clone appeared a single time. This chain links TRBV10-1 with TRBJ2-2; 9 bases align to TRBD1. Per germline, CDR1 WNHNN and CDR2 SYGVQD (reference sequence). This CDR3 contains 16 residues. The V gene end was trimmed by 5 bases and the J gene end by 5 bases; junction bases not matched to a gene: 9. This CDR3 is CASSTGTGRVTGELFF. The CDR3 region has the DNA TGCGCCAGCAGTACCGGGACAGGGAGAGTGACCGGGGAGCTGTTTTTT.

The chain carries TRBV2 and TRBJ2-1; 8 bases line up with TRBD2. The ends lost 7 bases at V and 5 bases at J; junction bases unmatched: 10. The CDR3 length is 15 residues. The germline CDR1 and CDR2 sequences are SNHLY and FYNNEI. The CDR3 coding sequence is TGTGCCAGCACCCTGGGAGCGGGGGTGAACAATGAGCAGTTCTTC. This translates into CASTLGAGVNNEQFF.

The chain uses TRBV25-1 and TRBJ1-5; weak D call: TRBD1 (6 bases). This CDR3 is 13 amino acids long. From germline, CDR1 is MGHDK and CDR2 SYGVNS. Trimming removed 5 bases at V and 7 bases at J, with 12 bases between. The CDR3 DNA reads TGTGCCAGCAGTAAACAGGGTAACCAGCCCCAGCATTTT. It specifies CASSKQGNQPQHF.

The chain combines TRBV6-6 with TRBJ1-4, with 8 bases that match TRBD1. The CDR3 loop spans 14 amino acids. With V trimmed by 5 bases and J by 8 bases, 7 bases remained unmatched. CDR1 MNHNY and CDR2 SVGAGI come from the germline V gene (reference sequence). CDR3: CASSPYRGSEKLFF. As DNA, the CDR3 is TGTGCCAGCAGTCCGTACAGGGGGTCGGAAAAACTGTTTTTT.